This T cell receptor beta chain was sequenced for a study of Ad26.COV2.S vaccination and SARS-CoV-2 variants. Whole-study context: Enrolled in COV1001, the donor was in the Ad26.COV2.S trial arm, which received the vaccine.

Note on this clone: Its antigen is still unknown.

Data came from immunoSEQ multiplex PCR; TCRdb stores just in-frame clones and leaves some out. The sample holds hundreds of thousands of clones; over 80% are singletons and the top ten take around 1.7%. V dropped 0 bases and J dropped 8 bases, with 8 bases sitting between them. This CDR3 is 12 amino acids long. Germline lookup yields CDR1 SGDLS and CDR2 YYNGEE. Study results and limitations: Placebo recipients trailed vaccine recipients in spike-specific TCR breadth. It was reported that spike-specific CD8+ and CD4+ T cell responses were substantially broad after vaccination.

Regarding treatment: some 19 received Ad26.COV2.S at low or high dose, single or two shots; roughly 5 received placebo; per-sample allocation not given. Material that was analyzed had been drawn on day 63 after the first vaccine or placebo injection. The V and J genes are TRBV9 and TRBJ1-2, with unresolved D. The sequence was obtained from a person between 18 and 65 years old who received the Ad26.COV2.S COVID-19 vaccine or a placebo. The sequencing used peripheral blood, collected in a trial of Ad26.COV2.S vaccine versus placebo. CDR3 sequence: CASSVEARGYTF. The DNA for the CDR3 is TGTGCCAGCAGCGTAGAGGCGCGGGGCTACACCTTC.